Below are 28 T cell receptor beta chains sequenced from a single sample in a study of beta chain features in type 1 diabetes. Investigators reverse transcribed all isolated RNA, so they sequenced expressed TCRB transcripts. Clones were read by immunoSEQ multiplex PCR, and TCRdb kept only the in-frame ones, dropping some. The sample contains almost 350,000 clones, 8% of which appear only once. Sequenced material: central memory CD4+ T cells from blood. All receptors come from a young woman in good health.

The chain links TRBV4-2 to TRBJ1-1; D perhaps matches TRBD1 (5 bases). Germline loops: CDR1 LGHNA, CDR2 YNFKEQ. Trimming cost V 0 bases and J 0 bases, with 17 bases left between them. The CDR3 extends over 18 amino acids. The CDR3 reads CASSQDFRGSTMNTEAFF. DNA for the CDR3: TGTGCCAGCAGCCAAGATTTTAGGGGATCCACCATGAACACTGAAGCTTTCTTT.

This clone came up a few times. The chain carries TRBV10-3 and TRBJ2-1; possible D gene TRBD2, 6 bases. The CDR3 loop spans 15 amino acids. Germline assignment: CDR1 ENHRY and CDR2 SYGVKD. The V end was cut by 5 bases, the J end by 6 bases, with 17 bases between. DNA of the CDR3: TGTGCCATCAGTTGGGGGGTAATATCGCGCAATGAGCAGTTCTTC. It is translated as CAISWGVISRNEQFF.

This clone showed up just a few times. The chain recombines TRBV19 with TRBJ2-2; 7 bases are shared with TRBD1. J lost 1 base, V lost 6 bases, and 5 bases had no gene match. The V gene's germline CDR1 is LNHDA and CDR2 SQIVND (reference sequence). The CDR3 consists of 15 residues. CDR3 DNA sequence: TGTGCCAGTAGGGCCCGGACAGGGAACACCGGGGAGCTGTTTTTT. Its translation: CASRARTGNTGELFF.

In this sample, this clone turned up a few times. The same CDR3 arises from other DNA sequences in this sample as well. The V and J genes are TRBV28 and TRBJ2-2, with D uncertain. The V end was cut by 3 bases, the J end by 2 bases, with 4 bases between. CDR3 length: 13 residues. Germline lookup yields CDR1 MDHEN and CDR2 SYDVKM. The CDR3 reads CASSLGNTGELFF. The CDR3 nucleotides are TGTGCCAGCAGTTTGGGTAACACCGGGGAGCTGTTTTTT.

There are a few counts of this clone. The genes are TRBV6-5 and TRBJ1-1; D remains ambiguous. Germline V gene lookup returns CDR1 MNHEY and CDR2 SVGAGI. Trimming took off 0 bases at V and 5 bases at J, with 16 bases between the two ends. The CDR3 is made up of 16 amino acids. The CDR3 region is CASSYSTGTPGTEAFF. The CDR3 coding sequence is TGTGCCAGCAGTTACTCGACGGGAACCCCGGGGACTGAAGCTTTCTTT.

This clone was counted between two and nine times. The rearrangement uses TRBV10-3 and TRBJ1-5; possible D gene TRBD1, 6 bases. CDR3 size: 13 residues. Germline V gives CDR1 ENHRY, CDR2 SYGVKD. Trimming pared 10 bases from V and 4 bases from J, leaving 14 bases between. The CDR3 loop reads CATSTGSNQPQHF. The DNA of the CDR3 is TGTGCCACCTCTACAGGGAGTAATCAGCCCCAGCATTTT.

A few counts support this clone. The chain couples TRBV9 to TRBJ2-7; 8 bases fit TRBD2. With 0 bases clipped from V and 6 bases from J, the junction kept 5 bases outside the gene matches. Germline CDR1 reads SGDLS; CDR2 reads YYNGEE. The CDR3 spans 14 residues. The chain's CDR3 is CASSVATTSAEQYF. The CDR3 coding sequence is TGTGCCAGCAGCGTAGCTACGACTAGCGCCGAGCAGTACTTC.

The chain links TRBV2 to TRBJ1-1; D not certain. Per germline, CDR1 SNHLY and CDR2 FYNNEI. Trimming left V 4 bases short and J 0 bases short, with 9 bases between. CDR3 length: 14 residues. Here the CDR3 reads CASSGQFVNTEAFF. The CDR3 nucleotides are TGTGCCAGCAGTGGACAATTTGTGAACACTGAAGCTTTCTTT.

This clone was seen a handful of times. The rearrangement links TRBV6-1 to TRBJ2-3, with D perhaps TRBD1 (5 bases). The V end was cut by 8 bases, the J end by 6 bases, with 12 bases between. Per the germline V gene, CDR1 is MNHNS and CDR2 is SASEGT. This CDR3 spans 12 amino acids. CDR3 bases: TGTGCCAGCGACGCCAGGGCCGATACGCAGTATTTT. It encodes CASDARADTQYF.

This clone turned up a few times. This CDR3 reads CASSSLTSSSEQFF. The DNA for the CDR3 is TGTGCCAGCAGTTCACTCACATCTAGCAGTGAGCAGTTCTTC. V usage is TRBV6-6 and J usage is TRBJ2-1; tentative D call: TRBD2 (5 bases). CDR3 length equals 14 residues. Trimming left V 4 bases short and J 9 bases short, with 16 bases between. Germline lookup yields CDR1 MNHNY and CDR2 SVGAGI (reference sequence).

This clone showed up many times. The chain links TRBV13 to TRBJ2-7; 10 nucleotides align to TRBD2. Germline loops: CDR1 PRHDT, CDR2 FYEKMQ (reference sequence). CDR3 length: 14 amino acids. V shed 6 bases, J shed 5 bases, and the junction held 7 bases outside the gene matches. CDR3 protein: CASRNLAGADEQYF. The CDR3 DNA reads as TGTGCCAGCAGAAACCTAGCGGGAGCGGACGAGCAGTACTTC.

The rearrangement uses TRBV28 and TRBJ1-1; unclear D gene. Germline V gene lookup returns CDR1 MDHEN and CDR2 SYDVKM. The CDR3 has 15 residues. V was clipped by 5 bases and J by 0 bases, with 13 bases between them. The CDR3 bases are TGTGCCAGCAGTCGATATGGACTCCTGAACACTGAAGCTTTCTTT. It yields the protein CASSRYGLLNTEAFF. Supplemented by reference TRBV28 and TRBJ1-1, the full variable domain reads DVKVTQSSRYLVKRTGEKVFLECVQDMDHENMFWYRQDPGLGLRLIYFSYDVKMKEKGDIPEGYSVSREKKERFSLILESASTNQTSMYLCASSRYGLLNTEAFFGQGTRLTVV.

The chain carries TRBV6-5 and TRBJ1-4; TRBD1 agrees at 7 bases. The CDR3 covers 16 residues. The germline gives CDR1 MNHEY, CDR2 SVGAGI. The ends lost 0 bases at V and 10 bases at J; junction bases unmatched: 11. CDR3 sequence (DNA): TGTGCCAGCAGTTACTCAGTCCAGGGGGAATCCAGAAAACTGTTTTTT. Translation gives CASSYSVQGESRKLFF.

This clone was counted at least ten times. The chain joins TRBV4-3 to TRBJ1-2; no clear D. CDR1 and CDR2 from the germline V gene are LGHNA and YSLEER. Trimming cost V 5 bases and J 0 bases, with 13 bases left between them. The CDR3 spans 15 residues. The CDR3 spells CASSTRIDSNYGYTF. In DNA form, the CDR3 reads TGCGCCAGCAGCACCCGGATCGACTCTAACTATGGCTACACCTTC.

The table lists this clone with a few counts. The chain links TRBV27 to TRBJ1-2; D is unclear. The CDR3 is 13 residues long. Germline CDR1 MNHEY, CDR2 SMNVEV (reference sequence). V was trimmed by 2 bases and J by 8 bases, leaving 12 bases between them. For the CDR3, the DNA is TGTGCCAGCAGTTTAGGGCAGGCAACCGGCTACACCTTC. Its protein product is CASSLGQATGYTF.

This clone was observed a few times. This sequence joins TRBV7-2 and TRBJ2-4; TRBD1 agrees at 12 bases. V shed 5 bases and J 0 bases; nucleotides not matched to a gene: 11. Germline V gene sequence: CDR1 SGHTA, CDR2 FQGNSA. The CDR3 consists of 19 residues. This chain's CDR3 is CASSRSPGTGGVAKNIQYF. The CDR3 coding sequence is TGTGCCAGCAGCCGAAGTCCCGGGACAGGGGGCGTAGCCAAAAACATTCAGTACTTC.

The CDR3 DNA sequence: TGTGCCAGCAGCCCCTTACAGGGACTAGCGGGAGGGAGTTACAATGAGCAGTTCTTC. The encoded protein is CASSPLQGLAGGSYNEQFF. V and J are TRBV14 and TRBJ2-1; TRBD2 aligns across 16 bases. The CDR3 totals 19 residues. The ends lost 4 bases at V and 4 bases at J; junction bases unmatched: 10. Per the germline V gene, CDR1 is SGHDN and CDR2 is FVKESK.

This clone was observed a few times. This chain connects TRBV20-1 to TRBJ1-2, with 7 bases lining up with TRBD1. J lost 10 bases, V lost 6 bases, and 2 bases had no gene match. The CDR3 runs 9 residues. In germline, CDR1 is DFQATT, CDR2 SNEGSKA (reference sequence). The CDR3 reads CSATGVYTF. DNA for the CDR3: TGCAGTGCAACAGGGGTCTACACCTTC.

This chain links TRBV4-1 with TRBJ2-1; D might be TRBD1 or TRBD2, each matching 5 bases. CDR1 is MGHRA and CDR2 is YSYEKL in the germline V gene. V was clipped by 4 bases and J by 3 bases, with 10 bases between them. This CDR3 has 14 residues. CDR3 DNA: TGCGCCAGCAGCCGCATGGGACGCTACAATGAGCAGTTCTTC. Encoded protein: CASSRMGRYNEQFF.

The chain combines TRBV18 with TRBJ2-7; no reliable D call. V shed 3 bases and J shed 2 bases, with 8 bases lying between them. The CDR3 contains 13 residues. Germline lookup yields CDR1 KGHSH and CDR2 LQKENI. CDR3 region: CASSPSKTYEQYF. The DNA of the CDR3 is TGTGCCAGCTCACCTAGTAAGACCTACGAGCAGTACTTC.

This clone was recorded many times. The CDR3 loop reads CASSPRWADTQYF. The DNA of the CDR3 is TGTGCCAGCAGCCCCCGTTGGGCAGATACGCAGTATTTT. This chain joins TRBV14 and TRBJ2-3; unclear D gene. The length of the CDR3 is 13 residues. Germline CDR1 is SGHDN and CDR2 is FVKESK. Trimming cost V 4 bases and J 4 bases, with 9 bases left between them.

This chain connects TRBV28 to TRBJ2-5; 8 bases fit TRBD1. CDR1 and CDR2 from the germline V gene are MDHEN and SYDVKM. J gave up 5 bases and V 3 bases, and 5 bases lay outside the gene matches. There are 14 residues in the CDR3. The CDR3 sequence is CASSLVGQAETQYF. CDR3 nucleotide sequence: TGTGCCAGCAGTTTGGTGGGACAGGCGGAGACCCAGTACTTC.

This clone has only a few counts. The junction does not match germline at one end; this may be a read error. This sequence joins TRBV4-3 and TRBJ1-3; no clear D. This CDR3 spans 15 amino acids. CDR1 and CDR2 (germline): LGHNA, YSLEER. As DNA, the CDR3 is TGCGCCAGCAGCCAAGATCGGGCCCCAGGACTGGAGCCGAGGTTT. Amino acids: CASSQDRAPGLEPRF.

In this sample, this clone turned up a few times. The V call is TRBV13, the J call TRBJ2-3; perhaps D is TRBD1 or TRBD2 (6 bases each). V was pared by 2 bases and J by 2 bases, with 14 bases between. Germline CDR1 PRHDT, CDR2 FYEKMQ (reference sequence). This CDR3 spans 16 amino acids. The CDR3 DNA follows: TGTGCCAGCAGCTTAAACGGGGGCGTGTACACAGATACGCAGTATTTT. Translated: CASSLNGGVYTDTQYF.

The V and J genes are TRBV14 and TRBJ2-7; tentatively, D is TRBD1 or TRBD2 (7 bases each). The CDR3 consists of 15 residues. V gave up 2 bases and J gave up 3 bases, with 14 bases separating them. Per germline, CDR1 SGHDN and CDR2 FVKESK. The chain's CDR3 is CASSQLTGRDYEQYF. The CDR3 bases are TGTGCCAGCAGCCAACTGACAGGGAGGGACTACGAGCAGTACTTC.

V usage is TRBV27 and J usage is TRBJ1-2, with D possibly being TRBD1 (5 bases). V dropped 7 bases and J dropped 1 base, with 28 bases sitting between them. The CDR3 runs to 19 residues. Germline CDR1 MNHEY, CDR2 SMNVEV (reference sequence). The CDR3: CASTQDPRDLNPNNYGYTF. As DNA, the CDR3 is TGTGCCAGCACTCAGGATCCCCGGGACCTAAACCCTAATAACTATGGCTACACCTTC.

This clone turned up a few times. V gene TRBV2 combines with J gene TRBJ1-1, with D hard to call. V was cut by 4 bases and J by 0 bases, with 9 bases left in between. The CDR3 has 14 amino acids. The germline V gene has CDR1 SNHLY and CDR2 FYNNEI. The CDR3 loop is CASSVGIMNTEAFF. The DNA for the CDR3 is TGTGCCAGCAGTGTAGGCATCATGAACACTGAAGCTTTCTTT.

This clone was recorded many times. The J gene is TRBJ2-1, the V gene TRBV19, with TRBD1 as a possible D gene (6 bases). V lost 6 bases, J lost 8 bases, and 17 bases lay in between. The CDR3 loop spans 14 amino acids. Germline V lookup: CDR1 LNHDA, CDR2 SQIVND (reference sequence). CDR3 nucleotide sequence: TGTGCCAGTAGGGGCCCCGGACAGTTCCATGAGCAGTTCTTC. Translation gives CASRGPGQFHEQFF. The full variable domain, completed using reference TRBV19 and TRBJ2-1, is DGGITQSPKYLFRKEGQNVTLSCEQNLNHDAMYWYRQDPGQGLRLIYYSQIVNDFQKGDIAEGYSVSREKKESFPLTVTSAQKNPTAFYLCASRGPGQFHEQFFGPGTRLTVL.